This T cell receptor beta chain emerged from a study of post-analysis software for immune sequencing data (dated by TCRdb to the mid-2010s). Background for the entire study: Relapsing-remitting, secondary progressive and progressive-relapsing multiple sclerosis were recorded as disease courses, and subtype annotation was lacking for some patients. The patient repertoires were compared against roughly 12 previously published healthy control repertoires obtained from donors aged roughly 6 to 28 years. A subset of samples was prepared in parallel using single-end sample barcoding, then pooled and co-amplified after Illumina adapter ligation.

TCR beta repertoires were profiled from peripheral blood of more than ten young patients with multiple sclerosis to demonstrate the VDJtools post-analysis software. Multiple sclerosis patients were children and adolescents aged about 6 to 17 years. What the study reported, not specific to this receptor: About 5 TRBV segments, including TRBV5-6, TRBV5-1 and TRBV20-1, were significantly more frequent in patients than controls. The control group was slightly older than the multiple sclerosis patient group. Direct clustering with F measure revealed strong co-clustering of samples prepared in the same batch, which led to a batch-effect correction. Compared with controls, multiple sclerosis patients had significantly lower normalized Chao1 diversity, a finding suggesting substantial peripheral T-cell clonal expansion.

Library construction relied on PCR. Sequencing took place on an Illumina HiSeq 2500. To reduce PCR and sequencing biases, unique molecular identifiers were built into the TCR beta cDNA libraries. Roughly 0.5 million cDNA molecules were obtained per 1 to 10 million input T cells, so each molecule approximated one T cell. Patient libraries were prepared and sequenced with the same protocol used for the earlier healthy control dataset. Within a given batch, samples were prepared together, multiplexed and sequenced on the same HiSeq lane. Per the original workflow: Raw barcoded reads were processed with MIGEC, and single-read molecular identifier groups were discarded before consensus assembly and CDR3 extraction. Clonotype tables were post-analysed with VDJtools, and diversity was normalized by down-sampling all datasets to the smallest sample size. To correct batch-related cross-sample contamination, repertoire overlap clustering matched CDR3 amino acid sequences but not nucleotide sequences. The raw public data were reprocessed by TCRdb itself: fastp quality trimming at Q25, MiXCR clonotype calling, in-frame beta chains only. When rows share a CDR3 protein, they turn into one entry using the most common DNA and genes. The V and J calls here are based on TCRdb, not the publication. The sample profile shows fewer than 900,000 distinct CDR3 sequences; roughly 50% of them were found once. Jointly, the top ten make up approximately 5% of the sample.

Note on this clonotype: Its recognized antigen is unknown. No base-level quality is on record; no much larger clone is a single base apart.

The CDR3 has 13 amino acids, counting the end cysteine and phenylalanine. The kept DNA is CDR3 alone, 39 bases in frame from the first base. The V and J ends are trimmed by 3 bases and 7 bases, leaving 11 bases between them. The germline V gene yields ENHRY for CDR1 and SYGVKD for CDR2. The rearranged chain carries TRBV10-3 and TRBJ2-3, and TRBD2 may be the D gene, going by 5 matching bases. The TCR originated in a girl aged 5 to 17 with multiple sclerosis. Input material: blood. The DNA sequence is given as TGTGCCATCAGTGACGGGGATCCAAATACGCAGTATTTT. Its coded protein is CAISDGDPNTQYF.